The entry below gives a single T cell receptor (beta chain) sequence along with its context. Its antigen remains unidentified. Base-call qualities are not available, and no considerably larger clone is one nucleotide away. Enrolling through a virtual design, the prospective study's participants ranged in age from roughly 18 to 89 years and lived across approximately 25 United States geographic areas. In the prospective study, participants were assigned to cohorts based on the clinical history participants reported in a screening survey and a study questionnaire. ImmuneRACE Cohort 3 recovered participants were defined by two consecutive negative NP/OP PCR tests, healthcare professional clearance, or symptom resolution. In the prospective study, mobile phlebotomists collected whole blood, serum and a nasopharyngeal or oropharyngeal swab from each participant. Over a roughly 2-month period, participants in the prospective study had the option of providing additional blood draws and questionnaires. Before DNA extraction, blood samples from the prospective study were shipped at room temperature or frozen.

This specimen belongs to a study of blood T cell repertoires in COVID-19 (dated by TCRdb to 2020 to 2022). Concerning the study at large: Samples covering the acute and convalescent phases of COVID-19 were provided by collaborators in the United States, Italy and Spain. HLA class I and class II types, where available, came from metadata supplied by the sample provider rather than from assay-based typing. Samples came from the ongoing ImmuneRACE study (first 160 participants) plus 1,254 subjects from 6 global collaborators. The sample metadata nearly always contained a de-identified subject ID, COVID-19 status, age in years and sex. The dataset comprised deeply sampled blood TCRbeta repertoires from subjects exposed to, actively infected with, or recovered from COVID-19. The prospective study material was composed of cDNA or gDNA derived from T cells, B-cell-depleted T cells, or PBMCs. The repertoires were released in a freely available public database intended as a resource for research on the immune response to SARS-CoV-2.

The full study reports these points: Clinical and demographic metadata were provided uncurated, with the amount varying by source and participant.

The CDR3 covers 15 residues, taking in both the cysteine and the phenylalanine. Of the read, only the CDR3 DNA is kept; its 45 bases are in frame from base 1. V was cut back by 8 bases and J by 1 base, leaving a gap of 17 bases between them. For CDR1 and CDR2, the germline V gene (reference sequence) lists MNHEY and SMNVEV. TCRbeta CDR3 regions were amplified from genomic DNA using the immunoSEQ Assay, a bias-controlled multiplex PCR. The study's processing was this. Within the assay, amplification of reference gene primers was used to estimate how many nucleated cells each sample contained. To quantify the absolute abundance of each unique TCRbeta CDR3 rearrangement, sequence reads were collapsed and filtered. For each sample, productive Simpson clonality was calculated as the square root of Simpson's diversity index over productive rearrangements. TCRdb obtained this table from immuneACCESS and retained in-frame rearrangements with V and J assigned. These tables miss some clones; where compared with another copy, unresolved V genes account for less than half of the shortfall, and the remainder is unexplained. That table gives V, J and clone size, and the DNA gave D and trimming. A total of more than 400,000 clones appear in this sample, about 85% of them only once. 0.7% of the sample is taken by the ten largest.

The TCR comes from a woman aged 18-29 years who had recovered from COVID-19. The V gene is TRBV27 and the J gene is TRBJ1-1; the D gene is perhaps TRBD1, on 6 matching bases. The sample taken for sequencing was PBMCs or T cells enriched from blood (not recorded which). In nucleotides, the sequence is TGTGCCAGCTCCCAGCGGGGGGCGGAGAACACTGAAGCTTTCTTT. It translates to CASSQRGAENTEAFF.